Shown below are 23 T cell receptor beta chains from a single sample sequenced in a study of T-cell reconstitution after alpha-beta-depleted transplantation in children. TCRbeta library preparation incorporated unique molecular identifiers. MiXCR was run by TCRdb on the PCR reads, yielding one entry per CDR3 protein. The table shows some 500,000 distinct CDR3 sequences, with around 18% occurring only once. The sequencing here drew on PBMCs from the stem cell graft donor, taken from the stem cell graft. These receptors all come from a human donor who donated a stem cell graft to a child with acute lymphoblastic leukemia.

The chain has TRBV19 and TRBJ1-1; 10 nucleotides align to TRBD1. Looked up from germline, CDR1 is LNHDA and CDR2 is SQIVND (reference sequence). The ends lost 5 bases at V and 3 bases at J; junction bases unmatched: 6. The CDR3 runs 15 residues. CDR3 in DNA: TGTGCCAGTAGTCCACGGACAGGGGGGCACACTGAAGCTTTCTTT. Protein sequence: CASSPRTGGHTEAFF.

Concerning this clonotype: As the CDR3 is not closed by the conserved phenylalanine or tryptophan, this likely results from a read error. V gene TRBV25-1 combines with J gene TRBJ2-2, with 9 bases aligning to TRBD1. The length of the CDR3 is 14 residues. The junction had 3 bases not matched to a gene; V was cut back by 5 bases and J by 5 bases. Germline-derived CDR1 and CDR2 are MGHDK and SYGVNS. The CDR3 nucleotides are TGTGCCAGCAGTCGGACAGGGGTTACCGGGGAGCTGTTTCTT. This encodes CASSRTGVTGELFL.

The chain is built from TRBV7-2 and TRBJ2-3; tentative D call: TRBD2 (6 bases). CDR1 and CDR2 from the germline V gene are SGHTA and FQGNSA. V was trimmed by 4 bases and J by 5 bases, leaving 16 bases between them. This CDR3 spans 15 amino acids. The CDR3 DNA reads TGTGCCAGCAGCTATATCGAGGGGAGGAAAGATACGCAGTATTTT. The encoded protein is CASSYIEGRKDTQYF.

V usage is TRBV27 and J usage is TRBJ1-2; weak D call: TRBD1 (5 bases). This CDR3 has 14 residues. Germline CDR1 reads MNHEY; CDR2 reads SMNVEV (reference sequence). The V gene lost 5 bases and the J gene lost 14 bases, with 24 bases spanning the gap. Here the CDR3 reads CASSSTGTDLVVTF. The CDR3 bases are TGTGCCAGCAGTAGCACCGGGACTGATTTAGTTGTGACCTTC.

The sample holds a few counts of this clonotype. The V gene is TRBV27, the J gene TRBJ2-5; D may correspond to TRBD1 or TRBD2 (5 bases each). V was pared by 5 bases and J by 7 bases, with 17 bases between. Germline V gene lookup returns CDR1 MNHEY and CDR2 SMNVEV (reference sequence). The CDR3 has 14 amino acids. The CDR3 bases are TGTGCCAGCAGTCCAGGACTGGGGGTTGGGACCCAGTACTTC. Translating gives CASSPGLGVGTQYF.

The genes are TRBV6-5 and TRBJ2-7, with D possibly matching TRBD1 (5 bases). This CDR3 is 13 amino acids long. V lost 4 bases to trimming and J lost 3 bases, with 10 bases between them. Germline V gene sequence: CDR1 MNHEY, CDR2 SVGAGI. The CDR3: CASSFGHNYEQYF. The CDR3 bases are TGTGCCAGCAGTTTTGGACACAACTACGAGCAGTACTTC.

The gene calls are TRBV10-1 and TRBJ2-1; TRBD1 aligns across 8 bases. After removal of 2 bases from V and 6 bases from J, the junction contained 9 bases not matched to a gene. CDR3 length: 16 amino acids. Germline V gene data show CDR1 as WNHNN and CDR2 as SYGVQD (reference sequence). The CDR3 is CASSEPETGAVNEQFF. The DNA of the CDR3 is TGCGCCAGCAGTGAGCCAGAGACAGGGGCGGTCAATGAGCAGTTCTTC.

This clonotype was seen repeatedly, ten times or more. V and J are TRBV5-1 and TRBJ2-1; D unresolved. Trimming shortened V by 2 bases and J by 2 bases, and 23 bases separated the two germline ends. Germline V gene sequence: CDR1 SGHRS, CDR2 YFSETQ. The CDR3 length is 19 residues. DNA for the CDR3: TGCGCCAGCAGCTTTCGGCTAGGCCCCCTAACAACCGCCTACAATGAGCAGTTCTTC. Protein: CASSFRLGPLTTAYNEQFF.

This clonotype was counted only a few times. This chain joins TRBV5-1 and TRBJ2-2; 7 bases are a match to TRBD1. Germline V gene sequence: CDR1 SGHRS, CDR2 YFSETQ. The CDR3 sequence is 15 residues long. V shed 4 bases and J 4 bases; nucleotides not matched to a gene: 7. The CDR3 bases are TGCGCCAGCAGCGAGACAGGGCCGATCACCGGGGAGCTGTTTTTT. It codes for CASSETGPITGELFF.

In its sample, this clonotype was seen many times. The chain carries TRBV11-3 and TRBJ2-4, with D perhaps matching TRBD2 (6 bases). The CDR3 is made up of 14 amino acids. V lost 6 bases to trimming and J lost 8 bases, with 17 bases between them. Germline CDR1 reads SGHNT; CDR2 reads YENEEA. The CDR3 sequence is CASSSGWLGDIQYF. CDR3 bases: TGTGCCAGCAGTAGCGGTTGGCTGGGGGACATTCAGTACTTC.

This clonotype was counted only a few times. The chain uses TRBV13 and TRBJ2-1; 9 bases agree with TRBD2. Trimming cost V 5 bases and J 0 bases; bases outside gene matches: 23. CDR3 size: 22 residues. Germline V gene data show CDR1 as PRHDT and CDR2 as FYEKMQ (reference sequence). The CDR3 DNA reads TGTGCCAGCAGCGGTCTTAAGGCGGGAGGGCCGAATCCCAGGGGCTCCTACAATGAGCAGTTCTTC. Encoded protein: CASSGLKAGGPNPRGSYNEQFF.

The rearrangement links TRBV12-3 or TRBV12-4 to TRBJ2-4; no clear D. V was clipped by 3 bases and J by 1 base, with 13 bases between them. The length of the CDR3 is 16 residues. The CDR3 coding sequence is TGTGCCAGCAGTTTTTGGAGCCTTTGGGCCAAAAACATTCAGTACTTC. This sequence encodes CASSFWSLWAKNIQYF.

V usage is TRBV6-1 and J usage is TRBJ2-7; 9 bases agree with TRBD1. The CDR3 has 14 amino acids. V was pared by 4 bases and J by 6 bases, with 7 bases of the junction left unmatched. Germline CDR1 MNHNS, CDR2 SASEGT. CDR3 amino acids: CASSVFTGGGEQYF. CDR3 DNA sequence: TGTGCCAGCAGTGTTTTTACAGGGGGCGGCGAGCAGTACTTC.

CDR3 sequence: CSAKKTSSLRYEQYF. In DNA form, the CDR3 reads TGCAGTGCTAAAAAGACTAGCTCCCTCCGCTACGAGCAGTACTTC. V is TRBV20-1 and J is TRBJ2-7, with 7 bases matching TRBD2. V was clipped by 4 bases and J by 3 bases; unmatched bases: 12. Looked up from germline, CDR1 is DFQATT and CDR2 is SNEGSKA (reference sequence). There are 15 residues in the CDR3.

This clonotype was recorded many times. This chain links TRBV7-6 with TRBJ2-1, with D maybe TRBD2 (5 bases). The CDR3 has 15 residues. Germline V gene data show CDR1 as SGHVS and CDR2 as FNYEAQ. V dropped 4 bases and J dropped 0 bases, with 10 bases sitting between them. CDR3 coding DNA: TGTGCCAGCAGCTCGGACTGGAGCTCCTACAATGAGCAGTTCTTC. It specifies CASSSDWSSYNEQFF.

The chain has TRBV29-1 and TRBJ2-1, with a possible D match to TRBD2 (7 bases). Germline values: CDR1 SQVTM, CDR2 ANQGSEA. The V end lost 4 bases, the J end lost 4 bases, and 11 bases lay between the germline ends. The CDR3 contains 13 residues. CDR3 sequence: CSVGSGTYNEQFF. The CDR3 nucleotides read TGCAGCGTTGGAAGCGGGACATACAATGAGCAGTTCTTC.

This clonotype was seen a handful of times. The chain employs TRBV6-2 or TRBV6-3 and TRBJ2-1; D tentatively reads TRBD1 or TRBD2 (5 bases each). Germline values: CDR1 MNHEY, CDR2 SVGEGT. The CDR3 is 12 amino acids. V dropped 10 bases and J dropped 4 bases, with 11 bases sitting between them. In DNA, the CDR3 is TGTGCCACCCATGGGGGATACAATGAGCAGTTCTTC. Its translation: CATHGGYNEQFF.

V gene TRBV6-1 combines with J gene TRBJ2-3; D is possibly TRBD2 (6 bases). Trimming left V 4 bases short and J 1 base short, with 12 bases between. Per the germline V gene, CDR1 is MNHNS and CDR2 is SASEGT. The CDR3 runs 15 residues. CDR3: CASSGSAGRTDTQYF. For the CDR3, the DNA is TGTGCCAGCAGTGGATCGGCGGGGCGCACAGATACGCAGTATTTT.

This clonotype occurred a few times. This chain connects TRBV7-9 to TRBJ2-1; D not certain. This CDR3 has 12 amino acids. Trimming removed 1 base at V and 10 bases at J, with 8 bases between. CDR1 SEHNR and CDR2 FQNEAQ come from the germline V gene (reference sequence). The CDR3, as DNA: TGTGCCAGCAGCTTAGGAATGGGGGAGCAGTTCTTC. It yields the protein CASSLGMGEQFF.

This clonotype was seen more than once but under ten times. The genes are TRBV5-1 and TRBJ2-1; D possibly corresponds to TRBD2 (6 bases). The V and J ends lost 5 bases and 0 bases respectively, with 12 bases between them. The CDR3 runs 15 residues. Germline V gives CDR1 SGHRS, CDR2 YFSETQ. The CDR3 reads CASSSGVSSYNEQFF. The CDR3 bases are TGCGCCAGCAGTTCGGGAGTGAGCTCCTACAATGAGCAGTTCTTC.

This clonotype was seen a few times. This chain uses TRBV11-2 with TRBJ2-1, with 15 bases matching TRBD2. Germline CDR1 reads SGHAT; CDR2 reads FQNNGV. Trimming cost V 1 base and J 3 bases; bases outside gene matches: 10. The CDR3 spans 20 residues. The CDR3 sequence is CASSLGRTSGRAASYNEQFF. For the CDR3, the DNA is TGTGCCAGCAGCTTAGGTAGGACTAGCGGGAGGGCCGCCAGCTACAATGAGCAGTTCTTC.

There are a few counts of this clonotype. This sequence joins TRBV20-1 and TRBJ1-5, with D uncertain. Germline values: CDR1 DFQATT, CDR2 SNEGSKA (reference sequence). This CDR3 contains 13 residues. V was pared by 1 base and J by 9 bases, with 13 bases between. The CDR3 DNA reads TGCAGTGCTAGAGTAGCCAGTTCGCGGCCCCAGCATTTT. It yields the protein CSARVASSRPQHF.

The chain links TRBV27 to TRBJ2-1, with D possibly being TRBD2 (6 bases). V was clipped by 7 bases and J by 2 bases, with 15 bases between them. Germline values: CDR1 MNHEY, CDR2 SMNVEV (reference sequence). This CDR3 contains 15 residues. CDR3 loop: CASTPAGTPYNEQFF. For the CDR3, the DNA is TGTGCCAGCACTCCAGCCGGGACTCCCTACAATGAGCAGTTCTTC.